This T cell receptor (beta chain) was observed in a study of spatial heterogeneity in lung cancer (dated by TCRdb to about 2019). In the study overall: More beta-chain than alpha-chain transcripts were consistently detected, likely reflecting higher beta-chain transcript abundance. In tumor regions, TCR transcript counts showed a strong correlation with a T cell transcriptional module score derived from matched bulk RNA-seq. In non-small cell lung cancer, the study quantitatively compared TCR alpha and beta repertoires across several tumor regions, matched nontumor lung, and blood. In the raw uncorrected reads, each unique combination of TCR and UMI appeared more than ten times on average. Nonsynonymous mutation counts, determined by whole-exome sequencing of tumor tissue, were related to features of the TCR repertoire. Both alpha and beta chains were TCR-sequenced in samples taken at surgery, namely 220 tumor regions, fewer than 80 matched nontumor lung samples and a few dozen PBMC samples.

From a lookup of the germline V gene, CDR1 and CDR2 are SGDLS and YYNGEE. The V and J ends are trimmed by 5 bases and 4 bases, leaving 9 bases between them. The CDR3 contains 13 residues, cysteine and phenylalanine counted. Only CDR3 DNA remains: 39 bases, in frame from the first base. At least ten counts were recorded for this clonotype. The antigen this receptor binds is unknown. No qualities accompany the bases; no much larger clone lies one base away. Results and caveats for the whole study, not just this receptor: Counts of ubiquitous and regional expanded TCRs were found to correlate with counts of ubiquitous and regional nonsynonymous mutations, respectively. Confirming at a functional level the hypothesis that regional TCRs recognize regional mutations was considered to require additional single-cell paired TCR alpha and beta sequencing. TCR-seq coverage of tumor T cells was estimated to be only roughly 7.3% for alpha chains and approximately 12% for beta chains. The tumor nonsynonymous mutation count correlated with the number of expanded alpha and beta TCRs within the tumor.

Sample time point, as interpreted from the label and publication: sample taken at primary tumor resection. Samples were obtained from around 72 patients with early-stage, untreated non-small cell lung cancer from the lung TRACERx cohort. TCR sequencing used whole RNA extracted from tumor and nontumor lung tissue, or from cryopreserved PBMC samples, without cell sorting. A patient was chosen for TCR sequencing only when enough RNA was available from at least two tumor regions. A lung pathologist reviewed the tumor and adjacent nontumor lung specimens before the specimens were selected. Library preparation used 5' RACE. Instrument on record: NextSeq 500. To allow correction of PCR and sequencing errors, the TCR library protocol tagged every TCR cDNA molecule with a unique molecular identifier. From the authors' description of their analysis: TCR identification, UMI-based error correction and CDR3 extraction were all carried out with Decombinator tools. Expanded TCRs were defined as those above a frequency of 2 per 1,000, corresponding to the top 1% of the tumor frequency distribution. Expanded tumor TCRs were classed as regional if statistically deemed absent (corrected P<0.05) from at least one tumor region, otherwise ubiquitous. Rényi diversity was computed with the R vegan package after subsampling each repertoire 100 times to 5,000 TCRs. CDR3 similarity networks were built from amino acid triplet string-kernel similarity, with CDR3s being connected when pairwise similarity was above 0.82. TCRdb's own reprocessing of the public reads used fastp at Q25 and MiXCR and kept productive beta chains. Here each entry gathers all rows of one CDR3 protein and keeps the most common genes and DNA. The V and J calls here are based on TCRdb, not the publication. A total of around 100,000 distinct CDR3 sequences appear in this sample, 3.5% to 5% of them only once. The top ten clones comprise approximately 22% of the sample.

The rearranged chain carries TRBV9 and TRBJ2-2; a confident D gene designation cannot be given. This clonotype originated in a male donor with early-stage non-small cell lung cancer. The sequencing here drew on lung tumor tissue, taken at surgery. In nucleotide form, the sequence is TGTGCCAGCAGTCAGTCAACCACCGGGGAGCTGTTTTTT. The encoded protein is CASSQSTTGELFF.